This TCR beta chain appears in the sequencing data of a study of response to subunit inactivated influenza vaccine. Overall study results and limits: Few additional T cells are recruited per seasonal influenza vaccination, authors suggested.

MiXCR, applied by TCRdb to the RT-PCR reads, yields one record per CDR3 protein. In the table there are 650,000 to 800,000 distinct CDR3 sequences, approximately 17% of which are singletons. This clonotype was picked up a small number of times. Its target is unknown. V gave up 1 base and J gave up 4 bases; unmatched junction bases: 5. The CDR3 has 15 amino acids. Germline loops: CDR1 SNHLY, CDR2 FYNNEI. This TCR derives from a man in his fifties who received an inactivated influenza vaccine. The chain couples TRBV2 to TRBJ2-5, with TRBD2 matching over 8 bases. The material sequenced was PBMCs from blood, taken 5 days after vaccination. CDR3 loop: CASSEGGLAGETQYF. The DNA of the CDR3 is TGTGCCAGCAGTGAAGGGGGGCTAGCGGGAGAGACCCAGTACTTC.